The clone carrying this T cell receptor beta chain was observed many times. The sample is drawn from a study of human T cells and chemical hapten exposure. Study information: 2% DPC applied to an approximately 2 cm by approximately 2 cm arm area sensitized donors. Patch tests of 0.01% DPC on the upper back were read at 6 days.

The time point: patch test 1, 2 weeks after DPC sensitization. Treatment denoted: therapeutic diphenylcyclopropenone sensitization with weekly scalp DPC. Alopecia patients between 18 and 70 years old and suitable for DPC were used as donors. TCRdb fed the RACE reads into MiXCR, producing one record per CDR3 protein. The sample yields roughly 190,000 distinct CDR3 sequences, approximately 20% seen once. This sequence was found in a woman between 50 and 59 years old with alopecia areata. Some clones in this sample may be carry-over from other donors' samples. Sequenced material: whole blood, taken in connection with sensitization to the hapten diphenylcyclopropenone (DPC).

The CDR3 region is CASGRDSNQPQHF. CDR3 DNA: TGTGCCAGCGGCCGAGATAGCAATCAGCCCCAGCATTTT. This rearrangement joins TRBV2 to TRBJ1-5; D unclear. Between the trimmed V and J ends, which lost 8 bases and 0 bases, there was a span of 8 bases. Germline CDR1 is SNHLY and CDR2 is FYNNEI. The CDR3 has 13 residues.